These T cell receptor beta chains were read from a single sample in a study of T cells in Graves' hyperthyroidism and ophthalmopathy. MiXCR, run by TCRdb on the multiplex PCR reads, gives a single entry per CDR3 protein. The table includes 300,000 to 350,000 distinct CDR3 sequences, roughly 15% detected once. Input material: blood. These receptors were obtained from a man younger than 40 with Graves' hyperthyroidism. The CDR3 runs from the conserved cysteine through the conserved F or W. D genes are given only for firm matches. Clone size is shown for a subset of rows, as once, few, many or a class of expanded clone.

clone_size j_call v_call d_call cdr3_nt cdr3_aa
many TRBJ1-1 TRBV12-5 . TGTGCTAGTGGTTTGCATCTCGGTGGGGTTAGCGGTGAAGCTTTCTTT CASGLHLGGVSGEAFF
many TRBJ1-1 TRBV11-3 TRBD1 TGTGCCAGCAGATCCAGGGGGGACACTGAAGCTTTCTTT CASRSRGDTEAFF
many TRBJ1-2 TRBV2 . TGTGCCAGCATACCTCAGCAGGGGATTAGTGGCTACACCTTC CASIPQQGISGYTF
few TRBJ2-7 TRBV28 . TGTGCCAGCAGCGAAACCCAGGGGATCTCCTACGAGCAGTACTTC CASSETQGISYEQYF
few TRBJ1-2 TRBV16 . TGTGCCAGCAGCCAATCTCCGACTGAATTTTATGGCTACACCTTC CASSQSPTEFYGYTF
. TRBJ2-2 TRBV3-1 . TGTGCCAGCAGCCAAGGAGCAGCGACCGGGGAGCTGTTTTTT CASSQGAATGELFF
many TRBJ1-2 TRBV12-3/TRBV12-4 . TGTGCCAGCAGTGTCCTTCTCAGGGGCTATGGCTACACCTTC CASSVLLRGYGYTF
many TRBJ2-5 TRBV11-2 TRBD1 TGTGCCAGCAGCTTAGGGGACAGCCAAGAGACCCAGTACTTC CASSLGDSQETQYF
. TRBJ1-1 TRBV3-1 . TGTGCCAGCAGCGATGCGTCGGGCTCTGAAGCTTTCTTT CASSDASGSEAFF
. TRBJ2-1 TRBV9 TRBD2 TGTGCCAGCAGCACGGGACTAGCGGGAGACAATGAGCAGTTCTTC CASSTGLAGDNEQFF
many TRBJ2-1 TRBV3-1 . TGTGCCAGCAGCCTTCACCCGAATGAGCAGTTCTTC CASSLHPNEQFF
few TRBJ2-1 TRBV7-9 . TGTGCCAGCAGCTTAGGGGGGAGGGAGCAGTTCTTC CASSLGGREQFF
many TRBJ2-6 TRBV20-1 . TGCAGTGGTGATGTTGCCGGGGCCAACGTCCTGACTTTC CSGDVAGANVLTF
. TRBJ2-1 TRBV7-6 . TGTGCCAGCAGCTTAAGACCGACAGCAGTGAACAATGAGCAGTTCTTC CASSLRPTAVNNEQFF
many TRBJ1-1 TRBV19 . TGTGCCAGTAGTCCGGGGTGGACTGAAGCTTTCTTT CASSPGWTEAFF
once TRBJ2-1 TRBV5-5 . TGCGCCAGCAGCCCCACACTCGATGAGCAGTTCTTC CASSPTLDEQFF
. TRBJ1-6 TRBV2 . TGTGCCAGCAGTTTCCAAGGTCCACCCCTCCACTTT CASSFQGPPLHF
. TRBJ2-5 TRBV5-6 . TGTGCCAGCAGCTTGGGGCAGATTGAGACCCAGTACTTC CASSLGQIETQYF
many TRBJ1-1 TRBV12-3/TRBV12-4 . TGTGCCAGCAGTTTAGTTGCGGGAATTCCTTTCTTT CASSLVAGIPFF
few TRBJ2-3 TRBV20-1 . TGCAGTGCTCTTTCGACAGATACGCAGTATTTT CSALSTDTQYF
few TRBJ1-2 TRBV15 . TGTGCCACCAGCCGCGGGACGGGAAAGGGTGGCTACACCTTC CATSRGTGKGGYTF